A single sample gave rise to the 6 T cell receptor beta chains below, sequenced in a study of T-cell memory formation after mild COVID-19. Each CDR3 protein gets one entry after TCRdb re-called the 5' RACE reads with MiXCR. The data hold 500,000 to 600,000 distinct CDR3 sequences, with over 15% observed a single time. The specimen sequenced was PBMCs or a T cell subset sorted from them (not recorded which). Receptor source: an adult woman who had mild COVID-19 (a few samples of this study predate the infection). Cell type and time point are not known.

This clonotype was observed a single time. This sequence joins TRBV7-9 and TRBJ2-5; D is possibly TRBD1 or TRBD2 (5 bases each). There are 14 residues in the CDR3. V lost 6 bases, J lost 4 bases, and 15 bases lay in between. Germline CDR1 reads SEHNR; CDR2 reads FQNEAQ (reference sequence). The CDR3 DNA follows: TGTGCCAGCAGAGCCGCCAGGGACGGAGAGACCCAGTACTTC. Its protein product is CASRAARDGETQYF.

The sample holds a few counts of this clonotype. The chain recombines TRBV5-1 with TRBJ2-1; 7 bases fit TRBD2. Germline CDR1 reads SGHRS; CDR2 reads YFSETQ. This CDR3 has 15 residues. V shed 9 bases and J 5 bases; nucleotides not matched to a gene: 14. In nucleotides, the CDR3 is TGCGCCACCTCGGCGGACCGGGGGGAAAACAATGAGCAGTTCTTC. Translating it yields CATSADRGENNEQFF.

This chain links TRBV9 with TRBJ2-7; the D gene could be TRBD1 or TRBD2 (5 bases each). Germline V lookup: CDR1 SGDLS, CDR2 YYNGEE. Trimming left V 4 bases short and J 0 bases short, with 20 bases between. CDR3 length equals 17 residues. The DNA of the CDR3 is TGTGCCAGCAGCCAAGGGCCAGGGAGAGGTTACTCCTACGAGCAGTACTTC. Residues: CASSQGPGRGYSYEQYF.

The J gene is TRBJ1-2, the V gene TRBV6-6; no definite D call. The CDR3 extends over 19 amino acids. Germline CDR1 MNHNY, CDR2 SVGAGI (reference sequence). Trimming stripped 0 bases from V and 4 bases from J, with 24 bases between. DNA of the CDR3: TGTGCCAGCAGTTACTCGATCTTGGCAGGAGGCAAACGTGGCTATGGCTACACCTTC. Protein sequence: CASSYSILAGGKRGYGYTF.

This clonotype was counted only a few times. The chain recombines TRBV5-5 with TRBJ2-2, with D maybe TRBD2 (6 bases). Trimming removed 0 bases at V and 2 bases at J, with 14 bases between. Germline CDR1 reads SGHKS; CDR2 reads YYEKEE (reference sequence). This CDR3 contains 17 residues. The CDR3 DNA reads TGTGCCAGCAGCTTGGGTTTAGCGGCGCATAACACCGGGGAGCTGTTTTTT. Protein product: CASSLGLAAHNTGELFF.

CDR3 sequence: CASSPRGSGQYF. In nucleotides, the CDR3 is TGTGCCAGCAGCCCGCGAGGCAGTGGGCAGTACTTC. The chain has TRBV7-9 and TRBJ2-7; no firm D call. The CDR3 has 12 residues. V gave up 5 bases and J gave up 9 bases, with 14 bases separating them. Per germline, CDR1 SEHNR and CDR2 FQNEAQ (reference sequence).